The clone carrying this T cell receptor beta chain was counted many times. Its specificity is not known. The record originates from a study of CD8 T cells in ankylosing spondylitis. Whole-study results and caveats: The study identified a TCR beta motif of several highly homologous variants that appeared characteristic of ankylosing spondylitis blood.

TCRdb ran MiXCR on the 5' RACE reads and lists one entry per CDR3 protein. Here the sample spans roughly 700,000 distinct CDR3 sequences, around 17% being singletons. Looked up from germline, CDR1 is SGHDT and CDR2 is YYEEEE. The CDR3 spans 13 residues. The trim removed 4 bases at V and 4 bases at J, leaving 4 bases unmatched. This sequence originates from a male donor with ankylosing spondylitis. The source material was blood, either unsorted or a sorted T cell fraction (not recorded which). The rearrangement links TRBV5-6 to TRBJ1-2; 7 bases fit TRBD1. CDR3 sequence reads: CASSPPGGYGYTF. CDR3 bases: TGTGCCAGCAGCCCGCCAGGGGGCTATGGCTACACCTTC.